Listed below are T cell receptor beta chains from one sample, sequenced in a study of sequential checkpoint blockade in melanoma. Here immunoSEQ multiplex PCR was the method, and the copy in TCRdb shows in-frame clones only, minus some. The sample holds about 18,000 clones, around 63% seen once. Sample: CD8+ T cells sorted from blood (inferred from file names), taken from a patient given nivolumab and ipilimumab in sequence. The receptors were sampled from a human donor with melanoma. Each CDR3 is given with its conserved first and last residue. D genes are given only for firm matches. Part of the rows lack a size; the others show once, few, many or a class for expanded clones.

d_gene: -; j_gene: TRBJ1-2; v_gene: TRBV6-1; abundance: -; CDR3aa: CASSEALAFGESFSYGYTF; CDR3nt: TGTGCCAGCAGTGAAGCGTTAGCGTTTGGGGAAAGCTTTTCCTATGGCTACACCTTC
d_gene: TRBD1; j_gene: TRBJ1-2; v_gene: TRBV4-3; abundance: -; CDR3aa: CASSQDRGTADNYGYTF; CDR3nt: TGCGCCAGCAGCCAAGATCGGGGGACAGCAGATAACTATGGCTACACCTTC
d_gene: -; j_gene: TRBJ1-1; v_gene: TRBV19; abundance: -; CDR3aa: CASSIPGGFKTEAFF; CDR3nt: TGTGCCAGTAGTATACCAGGAGGTTTCAAAACTGAAGCTTTCTTT
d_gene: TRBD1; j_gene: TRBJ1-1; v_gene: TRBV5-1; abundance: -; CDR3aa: CASSLAKGQGGKNTEAFF; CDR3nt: TGCGCCAGCAGCTTGGCCAAGGGACAGGGGGGGAAGAACACTGAAGCTTTCTTT
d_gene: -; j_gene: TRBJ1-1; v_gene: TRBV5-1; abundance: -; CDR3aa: CASSFEGGETFF; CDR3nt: TGCGCCAGCAGCTTCGAAGGGGGGGAAACTTTCTTT
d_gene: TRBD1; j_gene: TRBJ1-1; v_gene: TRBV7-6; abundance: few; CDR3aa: CASSRDRGDTEAFF; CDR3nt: TGTGCCAGCAGCCGGGACAGGGGTGACACTGAAGCTTTCTTT
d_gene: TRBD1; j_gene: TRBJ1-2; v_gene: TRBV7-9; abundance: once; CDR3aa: CASSPLTGDYGYTF; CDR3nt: TGTGCCAGCAGCCCTTTAACAGGGGACTATGGCTACACCTTC
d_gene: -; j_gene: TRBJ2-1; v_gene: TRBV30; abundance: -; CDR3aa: CAWRGRESSYNEQFF; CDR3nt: TGTGCCTGGAGGGGAAGGGAGTCCTCCTACAATGAGCAGTTCTTC
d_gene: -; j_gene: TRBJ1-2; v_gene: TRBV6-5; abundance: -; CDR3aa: CASIGVNSLGYTF; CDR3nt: TGTGCCAGCATCGGGGTAAATAGTTTAGGCTACACCTTC
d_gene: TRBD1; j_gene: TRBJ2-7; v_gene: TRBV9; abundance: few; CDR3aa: CASSVGGGQGYEQYF; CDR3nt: TGTGCCAGCAGCGTAGGCGGCGGACAGGGATACGAGCAGTACTTC
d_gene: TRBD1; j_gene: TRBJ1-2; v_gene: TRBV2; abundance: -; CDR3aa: CASSATGGHGYTF; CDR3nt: TGTGCCAGCAGTGCGACAGGGGGCCATGGCTACACCTTC
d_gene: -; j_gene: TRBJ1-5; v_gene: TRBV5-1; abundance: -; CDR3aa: CASSLGGGYQPQHF; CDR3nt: TGCGCCAGCAGCTTGGGGGGGGGCTATCAGCCCCAGCATTTT
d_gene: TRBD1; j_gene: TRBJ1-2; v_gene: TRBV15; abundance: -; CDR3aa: CATSLPGQGPRYYGYTF; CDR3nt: TGTGCCACCAGCTTACCGGGACAGGGACCTCGATACTATGGCTACACCTTC
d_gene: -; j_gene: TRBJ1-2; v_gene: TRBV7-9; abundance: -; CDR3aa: CASSFFGDYGYTF; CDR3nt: TGTGCCAGCAGCTTTTTCGGAGATTATGGCTACACCTTC
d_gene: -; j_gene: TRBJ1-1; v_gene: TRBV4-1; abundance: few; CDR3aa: CASSQDEGWRTEAFF; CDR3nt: TGCGCCAGCAGCCAAGACGAAGGGTGGAGGACTGAAGCTTTCTTT
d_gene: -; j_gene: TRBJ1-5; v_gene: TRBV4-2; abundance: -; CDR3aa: CASSQSSSRPQHF; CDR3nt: TGTGCCAGCAGCCAATCTAGCTCGCGGCCCCAGCATTTT
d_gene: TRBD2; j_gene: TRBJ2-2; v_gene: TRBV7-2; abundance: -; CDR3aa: CASSISGTSGGATGELFF; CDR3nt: TGTGCCAGCAGCATCTCCGGGACTAGCGGGGGGGCAACCGGGGAGCTGTTTTTT